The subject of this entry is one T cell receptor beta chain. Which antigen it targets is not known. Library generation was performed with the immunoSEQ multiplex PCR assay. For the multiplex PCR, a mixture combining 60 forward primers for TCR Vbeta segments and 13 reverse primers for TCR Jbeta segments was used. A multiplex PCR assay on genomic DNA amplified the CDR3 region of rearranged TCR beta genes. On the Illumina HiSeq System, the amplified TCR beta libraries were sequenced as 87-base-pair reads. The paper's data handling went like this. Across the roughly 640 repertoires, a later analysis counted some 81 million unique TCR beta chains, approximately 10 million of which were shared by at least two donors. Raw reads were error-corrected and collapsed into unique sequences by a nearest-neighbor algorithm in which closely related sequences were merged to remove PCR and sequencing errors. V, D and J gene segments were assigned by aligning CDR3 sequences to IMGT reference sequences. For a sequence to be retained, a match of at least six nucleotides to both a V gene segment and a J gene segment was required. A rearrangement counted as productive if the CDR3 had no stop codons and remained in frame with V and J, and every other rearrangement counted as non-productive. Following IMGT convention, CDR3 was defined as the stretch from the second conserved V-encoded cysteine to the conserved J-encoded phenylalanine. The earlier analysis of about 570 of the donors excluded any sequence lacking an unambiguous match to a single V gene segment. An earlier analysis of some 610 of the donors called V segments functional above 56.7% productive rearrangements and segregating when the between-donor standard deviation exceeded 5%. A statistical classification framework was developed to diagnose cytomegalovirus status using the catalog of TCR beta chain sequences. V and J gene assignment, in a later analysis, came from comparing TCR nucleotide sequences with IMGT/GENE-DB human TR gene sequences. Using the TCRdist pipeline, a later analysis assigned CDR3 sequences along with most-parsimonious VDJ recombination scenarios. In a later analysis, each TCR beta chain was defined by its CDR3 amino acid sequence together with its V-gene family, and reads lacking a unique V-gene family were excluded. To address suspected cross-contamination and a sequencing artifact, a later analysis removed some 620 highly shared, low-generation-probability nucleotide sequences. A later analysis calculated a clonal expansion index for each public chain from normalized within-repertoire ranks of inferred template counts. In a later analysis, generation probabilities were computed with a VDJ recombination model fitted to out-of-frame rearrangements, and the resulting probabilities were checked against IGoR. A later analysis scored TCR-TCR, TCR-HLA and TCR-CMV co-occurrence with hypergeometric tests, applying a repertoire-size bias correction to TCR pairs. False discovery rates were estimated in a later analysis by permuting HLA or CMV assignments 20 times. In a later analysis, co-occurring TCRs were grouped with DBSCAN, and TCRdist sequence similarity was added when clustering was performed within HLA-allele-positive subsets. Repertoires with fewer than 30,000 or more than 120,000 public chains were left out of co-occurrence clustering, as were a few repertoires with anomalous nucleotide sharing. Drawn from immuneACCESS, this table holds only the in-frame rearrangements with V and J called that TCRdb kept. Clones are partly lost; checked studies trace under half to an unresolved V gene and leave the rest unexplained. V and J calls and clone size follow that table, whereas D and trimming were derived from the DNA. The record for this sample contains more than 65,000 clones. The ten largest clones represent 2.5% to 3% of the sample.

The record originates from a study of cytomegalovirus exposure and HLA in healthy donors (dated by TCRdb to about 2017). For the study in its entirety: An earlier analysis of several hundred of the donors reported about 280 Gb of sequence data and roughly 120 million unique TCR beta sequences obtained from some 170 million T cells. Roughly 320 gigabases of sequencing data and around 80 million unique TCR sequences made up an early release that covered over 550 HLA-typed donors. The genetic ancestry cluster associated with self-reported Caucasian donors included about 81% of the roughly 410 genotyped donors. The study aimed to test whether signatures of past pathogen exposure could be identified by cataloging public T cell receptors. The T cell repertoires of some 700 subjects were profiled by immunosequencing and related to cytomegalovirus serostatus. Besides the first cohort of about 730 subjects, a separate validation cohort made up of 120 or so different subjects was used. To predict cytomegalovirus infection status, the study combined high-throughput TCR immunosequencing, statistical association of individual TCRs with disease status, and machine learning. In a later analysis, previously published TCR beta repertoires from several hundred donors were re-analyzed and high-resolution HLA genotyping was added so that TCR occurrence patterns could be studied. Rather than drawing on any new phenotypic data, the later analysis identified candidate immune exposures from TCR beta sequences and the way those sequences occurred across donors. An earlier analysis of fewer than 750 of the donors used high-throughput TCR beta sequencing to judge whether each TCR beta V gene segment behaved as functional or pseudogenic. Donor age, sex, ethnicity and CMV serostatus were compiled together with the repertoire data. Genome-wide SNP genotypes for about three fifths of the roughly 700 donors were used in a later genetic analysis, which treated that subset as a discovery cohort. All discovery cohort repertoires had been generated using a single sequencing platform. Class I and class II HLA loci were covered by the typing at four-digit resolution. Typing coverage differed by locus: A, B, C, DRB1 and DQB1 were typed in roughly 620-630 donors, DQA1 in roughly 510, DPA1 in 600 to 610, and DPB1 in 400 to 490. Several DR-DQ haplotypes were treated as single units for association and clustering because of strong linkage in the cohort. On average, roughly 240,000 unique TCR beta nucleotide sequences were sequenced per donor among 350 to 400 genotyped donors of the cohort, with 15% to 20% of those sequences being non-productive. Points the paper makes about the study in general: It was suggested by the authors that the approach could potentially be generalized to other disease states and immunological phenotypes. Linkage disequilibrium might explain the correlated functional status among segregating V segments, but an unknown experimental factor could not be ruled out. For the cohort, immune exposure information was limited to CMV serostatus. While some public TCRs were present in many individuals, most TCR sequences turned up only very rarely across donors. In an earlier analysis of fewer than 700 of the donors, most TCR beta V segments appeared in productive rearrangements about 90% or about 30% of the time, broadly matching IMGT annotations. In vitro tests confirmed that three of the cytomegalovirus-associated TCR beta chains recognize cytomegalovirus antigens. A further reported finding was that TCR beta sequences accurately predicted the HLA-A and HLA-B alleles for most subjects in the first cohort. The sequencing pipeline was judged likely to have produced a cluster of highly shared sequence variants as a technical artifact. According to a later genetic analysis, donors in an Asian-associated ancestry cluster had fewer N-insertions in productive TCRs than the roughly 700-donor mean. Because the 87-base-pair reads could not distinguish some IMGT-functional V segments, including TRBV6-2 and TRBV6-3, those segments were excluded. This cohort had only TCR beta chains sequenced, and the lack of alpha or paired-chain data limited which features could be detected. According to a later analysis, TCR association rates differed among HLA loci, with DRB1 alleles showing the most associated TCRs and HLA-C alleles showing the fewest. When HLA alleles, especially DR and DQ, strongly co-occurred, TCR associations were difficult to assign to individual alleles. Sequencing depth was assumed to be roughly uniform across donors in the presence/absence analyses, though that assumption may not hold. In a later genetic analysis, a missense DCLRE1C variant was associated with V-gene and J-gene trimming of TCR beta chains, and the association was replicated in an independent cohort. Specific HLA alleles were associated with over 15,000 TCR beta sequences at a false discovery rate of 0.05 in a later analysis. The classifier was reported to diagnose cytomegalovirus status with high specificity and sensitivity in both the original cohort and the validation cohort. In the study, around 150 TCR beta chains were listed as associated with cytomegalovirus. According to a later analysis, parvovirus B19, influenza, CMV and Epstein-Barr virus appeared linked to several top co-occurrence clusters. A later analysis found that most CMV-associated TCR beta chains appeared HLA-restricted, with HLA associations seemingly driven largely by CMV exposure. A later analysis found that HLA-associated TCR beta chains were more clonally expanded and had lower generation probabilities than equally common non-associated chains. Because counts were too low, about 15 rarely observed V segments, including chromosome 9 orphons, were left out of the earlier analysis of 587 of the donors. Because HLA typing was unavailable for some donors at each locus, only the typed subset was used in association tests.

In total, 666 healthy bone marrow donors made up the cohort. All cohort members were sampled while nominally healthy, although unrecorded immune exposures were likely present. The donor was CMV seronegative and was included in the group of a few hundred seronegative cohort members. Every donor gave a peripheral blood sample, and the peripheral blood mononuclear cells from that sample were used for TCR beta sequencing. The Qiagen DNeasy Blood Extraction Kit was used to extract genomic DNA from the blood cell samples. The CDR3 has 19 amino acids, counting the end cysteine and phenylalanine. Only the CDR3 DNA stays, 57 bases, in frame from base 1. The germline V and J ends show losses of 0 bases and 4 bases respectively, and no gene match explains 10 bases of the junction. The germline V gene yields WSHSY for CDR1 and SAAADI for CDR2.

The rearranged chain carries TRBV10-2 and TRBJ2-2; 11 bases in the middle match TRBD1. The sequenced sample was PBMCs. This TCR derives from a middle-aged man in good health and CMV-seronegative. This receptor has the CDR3 CASSESGDRGLRSTGELFF. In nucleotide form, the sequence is TGCGCCAGCAGTGAGTCTGGGGACAGGGGGTTGAGGAGCACCGGGGAGCTGTTTTTT.